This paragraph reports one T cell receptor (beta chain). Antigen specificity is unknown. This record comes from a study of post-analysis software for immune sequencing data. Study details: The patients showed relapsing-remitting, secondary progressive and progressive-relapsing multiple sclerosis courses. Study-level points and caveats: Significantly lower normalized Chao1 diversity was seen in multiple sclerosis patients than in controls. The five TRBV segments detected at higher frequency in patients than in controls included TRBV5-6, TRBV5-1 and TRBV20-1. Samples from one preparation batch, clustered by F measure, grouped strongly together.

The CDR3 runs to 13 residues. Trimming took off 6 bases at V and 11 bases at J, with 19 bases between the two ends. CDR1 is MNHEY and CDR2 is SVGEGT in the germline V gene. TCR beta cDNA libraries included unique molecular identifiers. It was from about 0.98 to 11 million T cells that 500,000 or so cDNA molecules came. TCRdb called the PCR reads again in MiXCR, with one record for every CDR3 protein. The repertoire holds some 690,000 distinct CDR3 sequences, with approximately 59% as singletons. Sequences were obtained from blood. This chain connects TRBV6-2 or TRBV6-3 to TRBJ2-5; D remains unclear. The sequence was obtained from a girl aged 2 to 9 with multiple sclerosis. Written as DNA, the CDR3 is TGTGCCAGCAGCCCCCAACACTTCCGAGAGCAGTACTTC. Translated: CASSPQHFREQYF.